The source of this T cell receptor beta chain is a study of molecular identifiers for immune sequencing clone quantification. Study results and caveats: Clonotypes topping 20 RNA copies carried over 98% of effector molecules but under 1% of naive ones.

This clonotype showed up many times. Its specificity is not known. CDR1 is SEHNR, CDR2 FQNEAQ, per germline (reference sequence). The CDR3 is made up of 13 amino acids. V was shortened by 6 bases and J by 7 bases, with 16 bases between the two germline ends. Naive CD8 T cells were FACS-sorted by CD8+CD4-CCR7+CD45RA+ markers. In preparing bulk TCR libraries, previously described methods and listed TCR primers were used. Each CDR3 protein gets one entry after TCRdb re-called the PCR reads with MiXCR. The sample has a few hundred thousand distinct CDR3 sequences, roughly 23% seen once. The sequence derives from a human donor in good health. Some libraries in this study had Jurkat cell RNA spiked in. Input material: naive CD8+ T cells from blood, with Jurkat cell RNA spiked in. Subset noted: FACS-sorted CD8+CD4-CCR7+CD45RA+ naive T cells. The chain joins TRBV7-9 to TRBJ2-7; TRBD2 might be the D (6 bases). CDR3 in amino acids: CASRPGGASEQYF. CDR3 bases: TGTGCCAGCAGGCCGGGCGGGGCTAGTGAGCAGTACTTC.